The rows below give T cell receptor beta chains drawn from one sample of a study of blood T cell repertoires in COVID-19. This table comes from immunoSEQ multiplex PCR, and its TCRdb copy is limited to in-frame clones, with some not included. The sample records about 240,000 clones, roughly 85% being singletons. Specimen: PBMCs or T cells enriched from blood (not recorded which). The receptors come from a woman between 40 and 55 years old who had been exposed to COVID-19. Each CDR3 is given with its conserved first and last residue. D genes are given only for firm matches. Clone size, where shown, is once, few, many, or a class for clones that have expanded.

clone size | D gene | J gene | V gene | CDR3 DNA | CDR3 protein
- | TRBD1 | TRBJ2-3 | TRBV15 | TGTGCCACCAGCAGAGGGGCGGGACAGGGCGAAGATACGCAGTATTTT | CATSRGAGQGEDTQYF
once | - | TRBJ1-1 | TRBV3-1/TRBV3-2 | TGTGCCAGCAGCCAAGATAAGGGGAATTCGGCTTTCTTT | CASSQDKGNSAFF
once | TRBD1 | TRBJ1-3 | TRBV6-5 | TGTGCCAGCAGTTACGACAGGGGAAATGGAAACACCATATATTTT | CASSYDRGNGNTIYF
- | TRBD1 | TRBJ2-7 | TRBV6-5 | TGTGCCAGCAGTATAACGACAGGGCTCGAGCAGTACTTC | CASSITTGLEQYF
once | - | TRBJ1-2 | TRBV28 | TGTGCCAGCACTACAGAAAGCTATGGCTACACCTTC | CASTTESYGYTF
- | - | TRBJ2-7 | TRBV7-9 | TGTGCCAGCAGCGGTGCGGGGGCCAGCTCCTACGAGCAGTACTTC | CASSGAGASSYEQYF
- | TRBD1 | TRBJ2-1 | TRBV27 | TGTGCCAGCAGTCGCCGACAGGGGAATGAGCAGTTCTTC | CASSRRQGNEQFF
- | TRBD1 | TRBJ1-2 | TRBV18 | TGTGCCAGCTCACCAATCCCCGGGACAGGGGAGAATGGCTACACCTTC | CASSPIPGTGENGYTF
- | TRBD2 | TRBJ2-1 | TRBV3-1/TRBV3-2 | TGTGCCAGCAGCCAAGGACCTAGCGGGAACAATGAGCAGTTCTTC | CASSQGPSGNNEQFF
- | - | TRBJ1-4 | TRBV5-4 | TGTGCCAGCAGCTCATGGAGTGGTGATGAAAAACTGTTTTTT | CASSSWSGDEKLFF
- | - | TRBJ1-1 | TRBV6-5 | TGTGCCAGCAGTCCTCGGAACACTGAAGCTTTCTTT | CASSPRNTEAFF
few | TRBD1 | TRBJ2-1 | TRBV9 | TGTGCCAGCAGCTTGAGGACAGGGGGCGATGAGCAGTTCTTC | CASSLRTGGDEQFF
- | TRBD2 | TRBJ2-2 | TRBV27 | TGTGCCAGCAGTTTCCCCCCGGGACTAGCGGGGGGGCGAACCGGGGAGCTGTTTTTT | CASSFPPGLAGGRTGELFF
- | TRBD1 | TRBJ2-3 | TRBV7-3 | TGTGCCAGCAGCTCTCTGGGACAGGGAGTAGATACGCAGTATTTT | CASSSLGQGVDTQYF
- | - | TRBJ2-4 | TRBV2 | TGTGCCAGCAGTGAAGGGAGAGCCAAAAACATTCAGTACTTC | CASSEGRAKNIQYF
once | TRBD1 | TRBJ2-6 | TRBV2 | TGTGCCAGCAGGCCGGGACAGGGGACGTCTGGGGCCAACGTCCTGACTTTC | CASRPGQGTSGANVLTF
- | TRBD2 | TRBJ2-1 | TRBV7-6 | TGTGCCAGCAGCGGGGGGACTAGCGTACTCAATGAGCAGTTCTTC | CASSGGTSVLNEQFF
- | - | TRBJ2-5 | TRBV7-2 | TGTGCCAGCAGTTATCAAGAGACCCAGTACTTC | CASSYQETQYF
- | TRBD1 | TRBJ1-3 | TRBV4-2 | TGTGCCAGCAGCCAGCCCGGGACAGTCACGACCGGGACTAGCTCTGGAAACACCATATATTTT | CASSQPGTVTTGTSSGNTIYF